A selection of T cell receptor beta chains follows, all from one sample in a study of cytomegalovirus exposure and HLA in healthy donors. Only in-frame clones appear in the TCRdb table, and some are missing; sequencing was by immunoSEQ multiplex PCR. The data show approximately 170,000 clones, around 85% seen once. The sequenced sample was PBMCs. Receptor source: a man aged 18 to 29 in good health and CMV-seropositive. Each CDR3 is given without its conserved first and last residue. The order of the fields is J gene, V gene, CDR3 protein.

j_call: TRBJ2-7; v_call: TRBV6-1; cdr3_aa: ASSVERTYEQY
j_call: TRBJ2-1; v_call: TRBV12-5; cdr3_aa: ASGLTRGGNEQF
j_call: TRBJ1-1; v_call: TRBV29-1; cdr3_aa: SGGYMNTEAF
j_call: TRBJ2-1; v_call: TRBV4-1; cdr3_aa: ASSQSPAGGYNEQF
j_call: TRBJ2-3; v_call: TRBV6-4; cdr3_aa: ASSDSRGGTDTQY
j_call: TRBJ2-7; v_call: TRBV5-4; cdr3_aa: ASSLGHSYEQY
j_call: TRBJ2-7; v_call: TRBV5-6; cdr3_aa: ASSLKGITYEQY
j_call: TRBJ2-4; v_call: TRBV27; cdr3_aa: ASSQGGENIQY
j_call: TRBJ2-7; v_call: TRBV5-1; cdr3_aa: ASSFSGSGYEQY
j_call: TRBJ2-7; v_call: TRBV5-1; cdr3_aa: ASRLDRFSYEQY
j_call: TRBJ1-6; v_call: TRBV10-1; cdr3_aa: ASSAGTGNSPLH
j_call: TRBJ2-5; v_call: TRBV27; cdr3_aa: ASSRTGRETQY
j_call: TRBJ2-1; v_call: TRBV6-6; cdr3_aa: AGMGQGASEQF
j_call: TRBJ1-1; v_call: TRBV7-3; cdr3_aa: ASSLESRTGRFTEAF
j_call: TRBJ1-5; v_call: TRBV4-1; cdr3_aa: ASSQTRDGNQPQH
j_call: TRBJ2-4; v_call: TRBV11-3; cdr3_aa: ASSSGTSDIQY
j_call: TRBJ2-2; v_call: TRBV19; cdr3_aa: ASSMAKRSNTGELF
j_call: TRBJ2-5; v_call: TRBV5-6; cdr3_aa: ASSLDRQETQY
j_call: TRBJ1-5; v_call: TRBV21-1; cdr3_aa: ASGTQGSNQPQH
j_call: TRBJ2-3; v_call: TRBV5-6; cdr3_aa: ASSLATGTGIFDTQY
j_call: TRBJ2-7; v_call: TRBV6-5; cdr3_aa: ASSPDRGLYEQY
j_call: TRBJ2-1; v_call: TRBV5-1; cdr3_aa: ASSLSLAGVSYNEQF
j_call: TRBJ2-1; v_call: TRBV28; cdr3_aa: ASTGRSGSREQF
j_call: TRBJ2-1; v_call: TRBV6-5; cdr3_aa: ASLSGAYNEQF
j_call: TRBJ2-3; v_call: TRBV28; cdr3_aa: ASSLGGRRTDTQY
j_call: TRBJ1-1; v_call: TRBV6-1; cdr3_aa: ASSLSTGDTEAF
j_call: TRBJ2-5; v_call: TRBV6-1; cdr3_aa: ASGRSAEETQY
j_call: TRBJ2-1; v_call: TRBV9; cdr3_aa: ASSVGGGLRTGNEQF
j_call: TRBJ2-3; v_call: TRBV27; cdr3_aa: ASSPLLVTDTQY
j_call: TRBJ1-5; v_call: TRBV25-1; cdr3_aa: ASSEYHQTGGNQPQH
j_call: TRBJ2-3; v_call: TRBV7-9; cdr3_aa: ASSSRAGGISDTQY
j_call: TRBJ2-3; v_call: TRBV19; cdr3_aa: ASTRTSGSTDTQY
j_call: TRBJ2-3; v_call: TRBV7-9; cdr3_aa: ASSLEQGTQY
j_call: TRBJ1-5; v_call: TRBV6-6; cdr3_aa: ASRPDSANQPQH
j_call: TRBJ1-1; v_call: TRBV4-1; cdr3_aa: ASSQEEQANTEAF
j_call: TRBJ1-1; v_call: TRBV7-9; cdr3_aa: ASSLGSGGGTEAF
j_call: TRBJ2-7; v_call: TRBV6-1; cdr3_aa: ASRFLGSGAEQY
j_call: TRBJ2-7; v_call: TRBV5-1; cdr3_aa: ASSLEGQGPGEQY
j_call: TRBJ2-2; v_call: TRBV5-1; cdr3_aa: ASSQTSSNTGELF
j_call: TRBJ1-5; v_call: TRBV21-1; cdr3_aa: ASSRRDKNQPQH
j_call: TRBJ1-4; v_call: TRBV4-1; cdr3_aa: ASSPYPRGRDEKLF
j_call: TRBJ2-7; v_call: TRBV19; cdr3_aa: ASSFDKTGGEQY
j_call: TRBJ1-1; v_call: TRBV9; cdr3_aa: ASSVVVRGGTEAF
j_call: TRBJ1-2; v_call: TRBV19; cdr3_aa: ASRLTGVNYGYT
j_call: TRBJ2-3; v_call: TRBV2; cdr3_aa: ASSEGTGSTQY
j_call: TRBJ2-7; v_call: TRBV6-6; cdr3_aa: ASSYRQGDDEQY
j_call: TRBJ1-6; v_call: TRBV28; cdr3_aa: ASSGRTGGSPLH
j_call: TRBJ2-7; v_call: TRBV5-1; cdr3_aa: ASSLGSTAGYRYEQY
j_call: TRBJ1-2; v_call: TRBV5-1; cdr3_aa: ASSVGAFDYGYT
j_call: TRBJ2-2; v_call: TRBV5-6; cdr3_aa: ASSFYRGELF
j_call: TRBJ2-3; v_call: TRBV4-2; cdr3_aa: ASSQAGTSGNTDTQY
j_call: TRBJ2-1; v_call: TRBV7-9; cdr3_aa: ASSFWDRAYNEQF
j_call: TRBJ2-5; v_call: TRBV7-6; cdr3_aa: ASSHRGSGTSGLQETQY
j_call: TRBJ1-2; v_call: TRBV5-1; cdr3_aa: ASSLAGETGNYGYT
j_call: TRBJ2-3; v_call: TRBV9; cdr3_aa: ASSVASWPTDTQY